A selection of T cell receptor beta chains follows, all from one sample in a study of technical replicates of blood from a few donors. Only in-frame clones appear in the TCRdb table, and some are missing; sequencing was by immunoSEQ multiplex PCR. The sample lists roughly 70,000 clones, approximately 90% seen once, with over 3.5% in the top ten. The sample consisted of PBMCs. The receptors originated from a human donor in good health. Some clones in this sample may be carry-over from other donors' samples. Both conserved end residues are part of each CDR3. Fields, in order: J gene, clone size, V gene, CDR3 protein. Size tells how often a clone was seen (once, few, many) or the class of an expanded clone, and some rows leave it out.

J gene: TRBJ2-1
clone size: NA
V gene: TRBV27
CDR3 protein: CASTPQHPTSEGISYNEQFF

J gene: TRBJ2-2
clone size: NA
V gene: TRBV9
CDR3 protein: CASSPRGGLATNTGELFF

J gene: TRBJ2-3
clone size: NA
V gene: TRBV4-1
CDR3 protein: CASSQPTSGATDTQYF

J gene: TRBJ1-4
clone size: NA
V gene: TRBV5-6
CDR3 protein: CASSLLGAATNEKLFF

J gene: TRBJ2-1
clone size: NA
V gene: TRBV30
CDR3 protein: CAWARGAYEQFF

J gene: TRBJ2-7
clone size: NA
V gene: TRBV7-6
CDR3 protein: CASSSGLAGGRFVYEQYF

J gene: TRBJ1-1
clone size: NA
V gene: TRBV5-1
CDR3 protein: CASSRVGQGMNTEAFF

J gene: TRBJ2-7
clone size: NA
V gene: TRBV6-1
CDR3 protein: CASRAGISYEQYF

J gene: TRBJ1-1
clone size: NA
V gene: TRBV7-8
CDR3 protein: CASSFTGVEAFF

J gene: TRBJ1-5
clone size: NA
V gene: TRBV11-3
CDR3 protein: CASSVDSSNQPQHF

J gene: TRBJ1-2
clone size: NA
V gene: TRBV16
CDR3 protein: CASSPMAEDNRGYTF

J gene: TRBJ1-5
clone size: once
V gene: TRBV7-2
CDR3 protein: CASSPTDRGHQPQHF

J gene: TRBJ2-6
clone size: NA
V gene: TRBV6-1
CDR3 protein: CASSDRPGANVLTF

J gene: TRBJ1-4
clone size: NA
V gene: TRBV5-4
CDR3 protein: CASSLKGMGEKLFF

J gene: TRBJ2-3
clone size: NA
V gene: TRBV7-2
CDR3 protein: CASSLRASTDTQYF

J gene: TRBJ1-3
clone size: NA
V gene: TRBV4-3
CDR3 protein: CASSQAAGEAGNTIYF

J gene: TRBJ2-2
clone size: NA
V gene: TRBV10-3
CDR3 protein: CAISEVVGTGATGELFF

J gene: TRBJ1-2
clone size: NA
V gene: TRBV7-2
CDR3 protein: CASSSAGVGYTF

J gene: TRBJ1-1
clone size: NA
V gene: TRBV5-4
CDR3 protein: CASSRRGGATEAFF

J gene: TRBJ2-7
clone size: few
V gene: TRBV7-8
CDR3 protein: CASSLAGGGRAVRNEQYF

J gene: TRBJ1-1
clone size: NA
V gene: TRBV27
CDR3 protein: CASSFTPGGYLNTEAFF

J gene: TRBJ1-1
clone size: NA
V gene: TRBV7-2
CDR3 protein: CASSLLQGSKKNTEAFF

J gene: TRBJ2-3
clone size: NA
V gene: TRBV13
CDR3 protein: CASSIDRVTQYF

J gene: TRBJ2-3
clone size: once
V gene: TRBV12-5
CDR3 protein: CASGSPSGGGTDTQYF

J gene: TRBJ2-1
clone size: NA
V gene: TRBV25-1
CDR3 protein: CASSEFRGGENEQFF

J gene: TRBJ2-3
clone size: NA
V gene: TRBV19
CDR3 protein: CASSNSRGFRTDTQYF

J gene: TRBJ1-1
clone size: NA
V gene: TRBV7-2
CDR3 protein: CASSFGTEAFF

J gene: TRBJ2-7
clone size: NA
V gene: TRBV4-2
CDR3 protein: CASSQEGRVSPRWGLAFYEQYF

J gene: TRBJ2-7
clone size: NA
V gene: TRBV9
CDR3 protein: CASSVGDNYEQYF

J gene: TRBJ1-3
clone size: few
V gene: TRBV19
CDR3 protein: CASSQDLRNTIYF

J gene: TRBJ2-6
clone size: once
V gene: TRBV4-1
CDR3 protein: CASSPRQASSGANVLTF

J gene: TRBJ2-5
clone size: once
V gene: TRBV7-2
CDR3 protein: CASSLYRGLETQYF

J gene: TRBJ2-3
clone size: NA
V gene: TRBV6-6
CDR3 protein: CASSPGDRVTDTQYF

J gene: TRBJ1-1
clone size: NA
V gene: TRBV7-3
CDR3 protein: CASSLTGTANTEAFF

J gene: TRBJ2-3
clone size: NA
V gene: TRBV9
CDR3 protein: CASSVDLAGGDTQYF

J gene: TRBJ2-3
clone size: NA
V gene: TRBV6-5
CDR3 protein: CASSSPTGRPDTQYF

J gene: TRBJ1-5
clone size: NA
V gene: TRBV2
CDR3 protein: CASSGTGGYQPQHF

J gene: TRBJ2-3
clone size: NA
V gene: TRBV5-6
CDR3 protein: CASKSRDSQSSDTQYF

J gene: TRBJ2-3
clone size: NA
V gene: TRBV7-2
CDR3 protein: CASSSLGHTQYF

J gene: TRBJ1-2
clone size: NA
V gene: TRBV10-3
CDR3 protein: CAISAANYGYTF

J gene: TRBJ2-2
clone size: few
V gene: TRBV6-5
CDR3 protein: CASSYRPTGTGELFF

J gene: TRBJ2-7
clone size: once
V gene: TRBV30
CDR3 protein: CAWPDRGPSSYEQYF

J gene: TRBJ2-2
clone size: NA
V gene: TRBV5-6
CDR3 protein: CASSPRPTGELFF

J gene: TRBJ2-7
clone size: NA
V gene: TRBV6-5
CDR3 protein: CASSYLSGGGYEQYF

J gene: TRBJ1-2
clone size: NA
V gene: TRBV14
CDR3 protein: CASSQVSDYGYTF

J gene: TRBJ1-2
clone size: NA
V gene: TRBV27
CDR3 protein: CASSFRQGLGYTF

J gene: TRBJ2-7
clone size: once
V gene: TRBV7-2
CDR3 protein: CASSLGGGADEQYF

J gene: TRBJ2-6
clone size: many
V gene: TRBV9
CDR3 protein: CASSGFQGAGGANVLTF

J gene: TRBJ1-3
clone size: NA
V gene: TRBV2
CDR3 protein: CASSEQGNTIYF

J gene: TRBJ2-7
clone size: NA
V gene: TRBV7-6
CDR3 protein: CASSLVWAEQYF

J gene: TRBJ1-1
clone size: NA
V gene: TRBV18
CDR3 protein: CASSPTATNTEAFF